One sample yielded the 21 T cell receptor beta chains listed below, sequenced in a study of blood T cell repertoires in COVID-19. The repertoire was sequenced with immunoSEQ multiplex PCR; TCRdb's copy has only in-frame clones and lacks some. The data hold 300,000 to 350,000 clones, with 75% to 90% observed a single time. Specimen: PBMCs or T cells enriched from blood (not recorded which). Receptors were obtained from a young man who had recovered from COVID-19.

The V and J genes are TRBV19 and TRBJ2-2, with TRBD1 identical over 8 bases. Germline trimming cut 3 bases from V and 6 bases from J; bases unmatched to any gene: 9. There are 16 residues in the CDR3. Germline values: CDR1 LNHDA, CDR2 SQIVND (reference sequence). CDR3 loop: CASSIPPLQGAGELFF. The DNA for the CDR3 is TGTGCCAGTAGTATCCCCCCCCTACAGGGGGCCGGGGAGCTGTTTTTT.

The chain recombines TRBV2 with TRBJ1-5; a possible D gene is TRBD1 (5 bases). Germline V CDR1 and CDR2: SNHLY, FYNNEI. The CDR3 has 12 residues. The V end lost 8 bases, the J end lost 5 bases, and 10 bases lay between the germline ends. The CDR3 region has the DNA TGTGCCAGCGGGGGGACGGATCAGCCCCAGCATTTT. Translating it yields CASGGTDQPQHF.

This rearrangement joins TRBV15 to TRBJ1-6, with a possible D match to TRBD1 (5 bases). Germline V gives CDR1 LNHNV, CDR2 YYDKDF (reference sequence). V lost 3 bases to trimming and J lost 7 bases, with 10 bases between them. The CDR3 is made up of 14 amino acids. The CDR3 coding sequence is TGTGCCACCAGCAGCCACAGGTACAATTCACCCCTCCACTTT. This codes for CATSSHRYNSPLHF.

The genes are TRBV5-1 and TRBJ2-7, with 7 bases that match TRBD2. V lost 0 bases to trimming and J lost 6 bases; unmatched junction nucleotides: 6. Germline V CDR1 and CDR2: SGHRS, YFSETQ. The CDR3 has 14 residues. The CDR3: CASSLAWGGGEQYF. CDR3 in DNA: TGCGCCAGCAGCTTGGCGTGGGGGGGAGGCGAGCAGTACTTC.

The chain has TRBV28 and TRBJ2-1, with 10 bases that match TRBD1. V lost 4 bases, J lost 8 bases, and 14 bases stayed unmatched. The V gene's germline CDR1 is MDHEN and CDR2 SYDVKM. The CDR3 totals 17 residues. The chain's CDR3 is CASSSFRRDRGSDEQFF. CDR3 nucleotide sequence: TGTGCCAGCAGTTCCTTCCGTAGGGACAGGGGATCCGATGAGCAGTTCTTC.

The V and J genes are TRBV5-1 and TRBJ2-7; D is perhaps TRBD2 (5 bases). V lost 1 base and J 0 bases, leaving 11 bases between the germline ends. Germline V gene sequence: CDR1 SGHRS, CDR2 YFSETQ. The CDR3 sequence is 15 residues long. Written as DNA, the CDR3 is TGCGCCAGCAGCTTGTTTTCGGGAAGCTCCTACGAGCAGTACTTC. Its protein is CASSLFSGSSYEQYF.

The J gene is TRBJ1-6, the V gene TRBV3-1 (or the pseudogene TRBV3-2), with 7 bases fitting TRBD1. CDR1 LGHDT and CDR2 YNNKEL come from the germline V gene (reference sequence). V lost 3 bases, J lost 4 bases, and 0 bases stayed unmatched. The CDR3 consists of 14 residues. For the CDR3, the DNA is TGTGCCAGCAGCCACAGGGGGTATAATTCACCCCTCCACTTT. Protein sequence: CASSHRGYNSPLHF.

The rearrangement joins TRBV18 to TRBJ2-5, with 7 bases fitting TRBD1. Germline values: CDR1 KGHSH, CDR2 LQKENI. This CDR3 comprises 15 residues. Trimming took 0 bases from V and 2 from J; bases not matched to a gene: 3. The CDR3 sequence is CASSPPGGGQETQYF. The CDR3, as DNA: TGTGCCAGCTCACCACCAGGGGGCGGGCAAGAGACCCAGTACTTC.

The chain combines TRBV10-2 with TRBJ1-4; the D is unclear. The CDR3 length is 13 residues. Between the trimmed V and J ends, which lost 6 bases and 10 bases, there was a span of 15 bases. Germline values: CDR1 WSHSY, CDR2 SAAADI. CDR3 sequence reads: CASSPSPPVKLFF. The CDR3 nucleotides read TGCGCCAGCAGCCCCAGTCCTCCTGTAAAACTGTTTTTT.

This clone showed up many times. The chain couples TRBV10-1 to TRBJ2-3; TRBD1 matches 7 bases. The CDR3 is 15 residues long. After removal of 4 bases from V and 3 bases from J, the junction contained 7 bases not matched to a gene. Germline loops: CDR1 WNHNN, CDR2 SYGVQD (reference sequence). CDR3 sequence reads: CASSVSRGRTDTQYF. CDR3 nucleotide sequence: TGCGCCAGCAGTGTATCGAGGGGGCGGACAGATACGCAGTATTTT.

The V call is TRBV3-1 (or the pseudogene TRBV3-2), the J call TRBJ1-5, with TRBD1 matching 7 bases. Germline assignment: CDR1 LGHDT and CDR2 YNNKEL (reference sequence). This CDR3 contains 16 residues. V shed 0 bases, J shed 0 bases, and the junction held 2 bases outside the gene matches. CDR3 amino acids: CASSQDDRASNQPQHF. For the CDR3, the DNA is TGTGCCAGCAGCCAAGATGACAGGGCTAGCAATCAGCCCCAGCATTTT.

This clone was counted between two and nine times. This chain joins TRBV2 and TRBJ2-7; D is possibly TRBD1 (6 bases). CDR3 size: 14 residues. Looked up from germline, CDR1 is SNHLY and CDR2 is FYNNEI. Between the trimmed V and J ends, which lost 7 bases and 7 bases, there was a span of 20 bases. Here the CDR3 reads CASTLDRRRNEQYF. DNA of the CDR3: TGTGCCAGCACCTTAGACAGGAGGAGGAATGAGCAGTACTTC.

The V call is TRBV24-1, the J call TRBJ2-1; 8 nucleotides agree with TRBD2. J was trimmed by 7 bases and V by 2 bases; bases with no gene match: 9. The CDR3 is made up of 16 amino acids. Germline V gene lookup returns CDR1 KGHDR and CDR2 SFDVKD. The CDR3 loop is CATSDSGGGMYNEQFF. DNA for the CDR3: TGTGCCACCAGTGATTCGGGCGGGGGGATGTATAATGAGCAGTTCTTC.

The chain has TRBV24-1 and TRBJ2-7; 8 bases are a match to TRBD1. Germline values: CDR1 KGHDR, CDR2 SFDVKD. The CDR3 has 15 residues. The J segment lost 7 bases and the V segment lost 5 bases, leaving 12 bases of the junction unmatched. The DNA for the CDR3 is TGTGCCACCAGTGCTAGGGACAGGCCACTGAGAGAGCAGTACTTC. It is translated as CATSARDRPLREQYF.

The chain employs TRBV19 and TRBJ2-3, with 10 positions matching TRBD1. After removal of 5 bases from V and 3 bases from J, the junction contained 2 bases not matched to a gene. Germline V gives CDR1 LNHDA, CDR2 SQIVND (reference sequence). This CDR3 contains 14 residues. CDR3 bases: TGTGCCAGTAGTCGGGACAGGGGAACAGATACGCAGTATTTT. Translation gives CASSRDRGTDTQYF.

This chain connects TRBV27 to TRBJ2-6, with a weak D call TRBD2 (6 bases). The germline CDR1 and CDR2 sequences are MNHEY and SMNVEV (reference sequence). This CDR3 is built from 17 residues. Trimming pared 6 bases from V and 4 bases from J, leaving 19 bases between. This chain's CDR3 is CASRRGGVLAGANVLTF. Here the CDR3 DNA reads TGTGCCAGCAGACGGGGCGGGGTCCTGGCAGGGGCCAACGTCCTGACTTTC.

The sample holds a few counts of this clone. V and J are TRBV30 and TRBJ1-1; TRBD1 is a possible D gene (6 bases). Looked up from germline, CDR1 is GTSNPN and CDR2 is SVGIG (reference sequence). Trimming took off 8 bases at V and 0 bases at J, with 22 bases between the two ends. This CDR3 has 16 amino acids. The CDR3 is CAGERQDDIMNTEAFF. The CDR3 nucleotides read TGTGCCGGGGAACGACAGGATGATATCATGAACACTGAAGCTTTCTTT.

In DNA form, the CDR3 reads TGTGCCAGCTCCCCAGGGGGTGAGCAGTTCTTC. This sequence encodes CASSPGGEQFF. The chain carries TRBV12-3 or TRBV12-4 and TRBJ2-1; 7 bases map to TRBD1. Trimming at V came to 8 bases and at J to 9 bases, leaving 4 bases not matched to a gene. The CDR3 has 11 amino acids.

The V and J genes are TRBV5-4 and TRBJ1-3; no definite D call. V was pared by 4 bases and J by 8 bases, with 22 bases between. CDR1 is SGHNT and CDR2 is YYREEE in the germline V gene (reference sequence). This CDR3 has 16 residues. For the CDR3, the DNA is TGTGCCAGCAGCCTGGGAGGCGGAGTCGTTTCGGACACCATATATTTT. Translating gives CASSLGGGVVSDTIYF.

The chain carries TRBV2 and TRBJ2-2; tentative D call: TRBD1 (6 bases). V lost 3 bases, J lost 6 bases, and 14 bases lay in between. This CDR3 has 15 residues. CDR1 and CDR2 from the germline V gene are SNHLY and FYNNEI. CDR3 DNA sequence: TGTGCCAGCAGTGACGGCAGGGGAACAGCCGGGGAGCTGTTTTTT. It yields the protein CASSDGRGTAGELFF.

V gene TRBV27 combines with J gene TRBJ2-5; 7 nucleotides line up with TRBD1. The V and J ends lost 5 bases and 2 bases, in that order; junction bases with no gene match: 14. Germline V gives CDR1 MNHEY, CDR2 SMNVEV (reference sequence). This CDR3 comprises 17 residues. In DNA, the CDR3 is TGTGCCAGCAGTCCCCTATGGACAGGAAGCCCACAAGAGACCCAGTACTTC. It yields the protein CASSPLWTGSPQETQYF.